The 21 T cell receptor beta chains presented below share a single source sample, sequenced in a study of PD-1 blockade in mismatch repair-deficient tumors listed by TCRdb under 2017. Receptors were amplified or captured by the immunoSEQ multiplex PCR assay. Drawn from immuneACCESS, this table holds only the in-frame rearrangements with V and J called that TCRdb kept. Clones are partly lost; checked studies trace under half to an unresolved V gene and leave the rest unexplained. This sample has 11,000 to 15,000 clones in its table, and 84% of those were observed once. The ten biggest clones cover under 2% of the sample. The source was PBMCs, collected roughly 15 weeks after starting pembrolizumab. The receptors derive from an adult with mismatch repair-deficient cancer.

V and J are TRBV15 and TRBJ1-4; D unclear. The V gene lost 6 bases and the J gene lost 8 bases, with 13 bases spanning the gap. Germline CDR1 is LNHNV and CDR2 is YYDKDF (reference sequence). CDR3 length: 13 residues. The DNA of the CDR3 is TGTGCCACCAGACGAGATGGAGACGAAAAACTGTTTTTT. Protein product: CATRRDGDEKLFF.

V is TRBV2 and J is TRBJ1-1, with 8 bases that match TRBD1. With 4 bases clipped from V and 2 bases from J, the junction kept 9 bases outside the gene matches. This CDR3 region has 16 residues. The germline V gene encodes CDR1 SNHLY and CDR2 FYNNEI. The CDR3 DNA follows: TGTGCCAGCAGTGTTCGGCAGGGGGCGGGTAACACTGAAGCTTTCTTT. Translated: CASSVRQGAGNTEAFF.

This clone was recorded only once. The DNA of the CDR3 is TGCAGCGTTGAGCCAGGTTTGAACACTGAAGCTTTCTTT. Amino acid sequence: CSVEPGLNTEAFF. This rearrangement joins TRBV29-1 to TRBJ1-1; D is unclear. Germline V gene lookup returns CDR1 SQVTM and CDR2 ANQGSEA. The CDR3 has 13 amino acids. The V end lost 3 bases, the J end lost 0 bases, and 8 bases lay between the germline ends.

The CDR3 spells CARGHRYYGYTF. The CDR3 DNA reads TGTGCCAGGGGCCACAGGTACTATGGCTACACCTTC. The chain recombines TRBV19 with TRBJ1-2; a possible D gene is TRBD1 (5 bases). CDR1 is LNHDA, CDR2 SQIVND, per germline (reference sequence). The CDR3 spans 12 residues. Trimming took off 9 bases at V and 3 bases at J, with 11 bases between the two ends. Full variable domain (rest looked up from reference TRBV19 and TRBJ1-2): DGGITQSPKYLFRKEGQNVTLSCEQNLNHDAMYWYRQDPGQGLRLIYYSQIVNDFQKGDIAEGYSVSREKKESFPLTVTSAQKNPTAFYLCARGHRYYGYTFGSGTRLTVV.

In the case of this clone: At one boundary the junction diverges from the germline segment, which might be a read error. V is TRBV7-7 and J is TRBJ2-2, with TRBD2 identical over 8 bases. The CDR3 has 16 amino acids. Germline V gene data show CDR1 as SSHAT and CDR2 as FNYEAQ (reference sequence). CDR3 coding DNA: TGTGCTAGCAGCCCCTCAAGCGGGAGTGGGACCGGGGAGCTGTTTTTT. This codes for CASSPSSGSGTGELFF.

V and J are TRBV6-1 and TRBJ2-5; 7 bases are shared with TRBD1. The CDR3 contains 14 residues. Germline assignment: CDR1 MNHNS and CDR2 SASEGT. V shed 7 bases, J shed 4 bases, and the junction held 9 bases outside the gene matches. DNA for the CDR3: TGTGCCAGCATCCTAAACAGGGGACCAGAGACCCAGTACTTC. Protein: CASILNRGPETQYF.

CDR3 bases: TGCGCCAGCAGCTTACATACCAGGGTCGACACTGAAGCTTTCTTT. It translates to CASSLHTRVDTEAFF. The chain couples TRBV5-1 to TRBJ1-1, with a weak D call TRBD1 (5 bases). This CDR3 has 15 amino acids. V shed 2 bases and J shed 3 bases, with 14 bases lying between them. In germline, CDR1 is SGHRS, CDR2 YFSETQ. Full variable domain (missing parts from reference TRBV5-1 and TRBJ1-1): KAGVTQTPRYLIKTRGQQVTLSCSPISGHRSVSWYQQTPGQGLQFLFEYFSETQRNKGNFPGRFSGRQFSNSRSEMNVSTLELGDSALYLCASSLHTRVDTEAFFGQGTRLTVV.

This clone was picked up a small number of times. V and J are TRBV27 and TRBJ2-1; 11 bases agree with TRBD2. V shed 6 bases, J shed 7 bases, and the junction held 8 bases outside the gene matches. The germline CDR1 and CDR2 sequences are MNHEY and SMNVEV (reference sequence). The length of the CDR3 is 15 residues. The CDR3 bases are TGTGCCAGCAGCCAAGGGGCTAGCGGGAGGAATGAGCAGTTCTTC. As protein: CASSQGASGRNEQFF.

V and J are TRBV27 and TRBJ1-5; D unclear. Between the trimmed V and J ends, which lost 6 bases and 3 bases, there was a span of 12 bases. The V gene's germline CDR1 is MNHEY and CDR2 SMNVEV (reference sequence). The CDR3 is 14 residues long. The CDR3 loop reads CASSWPSSNQPQHF. The CDR3 DNA sequence: TGTGCCAGCAGCTGGCCCTCATCCAATCAGCCCCAGCATTTT.

The chain employs TRBV7-8 and TRBJ1-1, with D tentatively TRBD1 (6 bases). Trimming took 1 base from V and 5 from J, leaving 11 bases between them. The CDR3 contains 14 residues. Germline CDR1 SGHVS, CDR2 FQNEAQ. CDR3 bases: TGTGCCAGCAGCTTAGAAGGGGGAAGGACTGAAGCTTTCTTT. Its protein is CASSLEGGRTEAFF.

The chain carries TRBV7-9 and TRBJ1-5; TRBD1 agrees at 9 bases. CDR1 and CDR2 (germline): SEHNR, FQNEAQ (reference sequence). With V trimmed by 0 bases and J by 1 base, 10 bases remained unmatched. CDR3 length: 19 amino acids. This CDR3 is CASSLALTGTGTSNQPQHF. In DNA, the CDR3 is TGTGCCAGCAGCTTAGCCCTTACCGGGACAGGGACCAGCAATCAGCCCCAGCATTTT.

This clone was observed a single time. The chain is built from TRBV19 and TRBJ1-5, with D uncertain. Deletions cut 7 bases from V and 7 bases from J, with 14 bases between. This CDR3 contains 13 residues. Germline V gene sequence: CDR1 LNHDA, CDR2 SQIVND (reference sequence). This CDR3 is CASNPTEAQPQHF. The CDR3 bases are TGTGCCAGTAACCCCACCGAGGCCCAGCCCCAGCATTTT.

The chain is built from TRBV4-2 and TRBJ2-3, with 7 bases that match TRBD2. CDR1 is LGHNA, CDR2 YNFKEQ, per germline. V lost 0 bases to trimming and J lost 6 bases; unmatched junction nucleotides: 6. The CDR3 sequence is 15 residues long. The CDR3 protein is CASSQDSGRRDTQYF. Written as DNA, the CDR3 is TGTGCCAGCAGCCAAGATTCCGGGAGGAGGGATACGCAGTATTTT.

V and J are TRBV9 and TRBJ2-3; possible D gene TRBD2, 6 bases. The V end lost 3 bases, the J end lost 2 bases, and 10 bases lay between the germline ends. Germline CDR1 SGDLS, CDR2 YYNGEE. The CDR3 runs 14 residues. CDR3 sequence (DNA): TGTGCCAGCAGCGCCTCGGGAGACACAGATACGCAGTATTTT. It is translated as CASSASGDTDTQYF.

This sequence joins TRBV21-1 and TRBJ2-1; TRBD2 is taken as the D call from the table, unchecked against the DNA. TRBV21-1 is a documented pseudogene. The CDR3 has 12 residues. The CDR3 loop is CASSNQRNEQFF. The CDR3 DNA reads TGTGCCAGCAGCAACCAGCGCAATGAGCAGTTCTTC.

V is TRBV29-1 and J is TRBJ2-1; D may be TRBD2 (5 bases). V gave up 6 bases and J gave up 10 bases, with 13 bases separating them. Per germline, CDR1 SQVTM and CDR2 ANQGSEA. CDR3 length: 11 amino acids. The CDR3: CSVAGRREQFF. The CDR3 region has the DNA TGCAGCGTGGCGGGCAGGCGGGAGCAGTTCTTC.

This sequence joins TRBV30 and TRBJ2-3; TRBD1 might be the D (7 bases). Trimming shortened V by 2 bases and J by 12 bases, and 18 bases separated the two germline ends. The CDR3 is 13 residues long. CDR1 GTSNPN and CDR2 SVGIG come from the germline V gene (reference sequence). CDR3 DNA sequence: TGTGCCTGGAGTTCGGGCCCAGGGGGGTCTCAGTATTTT. It yields the protein CAWSSGPGGSQYF.

This chain connects TRBV30 to TRBJ1-1, with a weak D call TRBD1 (6 bases). V was clipped by 2 bases and J by 0 bases, with 10 bases between them. The germline CDR1 and CDR2 sequences are GTSNPN and SVGIG (reference sequence). The CDR3 sequence is 14 residues long. The CDR3 sequence: CAWSLGQVNTEAFF. CDR3 coding DNA: TGTGCCTGGAGTCTGGGACAAGTGAACACTGAAGCTTTCTTT.

The rearrangement links TRBV7-3 to TRBJ2-2, with D possibly TRBD1 on 5 matching bases. CDR1 SGHTA and CDR2 FQGTGA come from the germline V gene. Trimming left V 1 base short and J 4 bases short, with 7 bases between. The CDR3 is 14 residues long. CDR3 in DNA: TGTGCCAGCAGCTTAAATAGGGGCACCGGGGAGCTGTTTTTT. Its translation: CASSLNRGTGELFF.

The chain combines TRBV19 with TRBJ2-5, with TRBD1 matching 8 bases. CDR3 length: 14 residues. With 6 bases clipped from V and 5 bases from J, the junction kept 8 bases outside the gene matches. Germline V gives CDR1 LNHDA, CDR2 SQIVND (reference sequence). The chain's CDR3 is CASSPDRATETQYF. In nucleotides, the CDR3 is TGTGCCAGTAGCCCGGACAGGGCCACGGAGACCCAGTACTTC. The whole variable domain, filled in from reference TRBV19 and TRBJ2-5, reads DGGITQSPKYLFRKEGQNVTLSCEQNLNHDAMYWYRQDPGQGLRLIYYSQIVNDFQKGDIAEGYSVSREKKESFPLTVTSAQKNPTAFYLCASSPDRATETQYFGPGTRLLVL.

This chain joins TRBV4-1 and TRBJ1-4; 7 bases agree with TRBD1. CDR1 is MGHRA and CDR2 is YSYEKL in the germline V gene. V gave up 0 bases and J gave up 8 bases; unmatched junction bases: 12. This CDR3 comprises 17 residues. The CDR3 DNA reads as TGCGCCAGCAGCCAAGATGACTTAGGGGGCTTGAGCGAAAAACTGTTTTTT. Its protein product is CASSQDDLGGLSEKLFF.